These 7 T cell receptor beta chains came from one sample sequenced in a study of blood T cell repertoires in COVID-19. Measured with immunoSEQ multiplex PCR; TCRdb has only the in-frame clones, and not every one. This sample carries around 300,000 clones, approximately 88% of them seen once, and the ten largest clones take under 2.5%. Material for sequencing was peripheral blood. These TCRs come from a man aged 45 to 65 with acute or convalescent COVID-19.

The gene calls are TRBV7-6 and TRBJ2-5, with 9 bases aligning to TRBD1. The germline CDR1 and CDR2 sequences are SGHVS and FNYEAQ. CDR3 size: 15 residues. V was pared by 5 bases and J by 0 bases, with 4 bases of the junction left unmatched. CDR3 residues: CASSHWTGDQETQYF. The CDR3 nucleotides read TGTGCCAGCAGCCACTGGACAGGGGACCAAGAGACCCAGTACTTC.

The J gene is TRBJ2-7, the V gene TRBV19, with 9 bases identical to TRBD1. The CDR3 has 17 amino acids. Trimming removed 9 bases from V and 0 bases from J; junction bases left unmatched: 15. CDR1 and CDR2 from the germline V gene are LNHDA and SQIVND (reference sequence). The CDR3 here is CASAPHDRGVSSYEQYF. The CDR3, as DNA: TGTGCCAGCGCGCCCCACGACAGGGGGGTTAGCTCCTACGAGCAGTACTTC.

The CDR3 coding sequence is TGTGCCAGCAGCCCGCGGACAGGGGTCTACGAGCAGTACTTC. Translation gives CASSPRTGVYEQYF. This sequence joins TRBV9 and TRBJ2-7; TRBD1 matches 9 bases. The CDR3 sequence is 14 residues long. In germline, CDR1 is SGDLS, CDR2 YYNGEE. The V and J ends lost 4 bases and 3 bases, in that order; junction bases with no gene match: 5.

CDR3 in DNA: TGTGCCAGCAGCCGGACAGGGGAGAACACTGAAGCTTTCTTT. This codes for CASSRTGENTEAFF. The chain joins TRBV7-3 to TRBJ1-1; 9 bases are shared with TRBD1. The length of the CDR3 is 14 residues. V was pared by 5 bases and J by 1 base, with 2 bases of the junction left unmatched. Germline assignment: CDR1 SGHTA and CDR2 FQGTGA.

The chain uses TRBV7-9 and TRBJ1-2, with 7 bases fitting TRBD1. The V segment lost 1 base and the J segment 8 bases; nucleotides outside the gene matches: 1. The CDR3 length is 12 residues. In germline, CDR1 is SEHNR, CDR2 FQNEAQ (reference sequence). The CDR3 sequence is CASSLEGQGYTF. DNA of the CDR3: TGTGCCAGCAGCTTAGAGGGACAGGGCTACACCTTC.

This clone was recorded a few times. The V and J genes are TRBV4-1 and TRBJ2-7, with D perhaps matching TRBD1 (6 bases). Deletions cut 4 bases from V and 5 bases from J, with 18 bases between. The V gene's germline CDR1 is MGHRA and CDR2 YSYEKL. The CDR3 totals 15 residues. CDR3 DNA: TGCGCCAGCAGCCCTAGTCAGATCAGGGGCCACGAGCAGTACTTC. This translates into CASSPSQIRGHEQYF.

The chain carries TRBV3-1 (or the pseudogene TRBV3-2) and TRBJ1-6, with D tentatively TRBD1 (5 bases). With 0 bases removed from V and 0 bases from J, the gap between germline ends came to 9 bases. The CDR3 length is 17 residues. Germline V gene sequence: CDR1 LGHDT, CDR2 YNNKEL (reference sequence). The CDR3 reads CASSQEGTNSYNSPLHF. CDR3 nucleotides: TGTGCCAGCAGCCAAGAGGGGACTAACTCCTATAATTCACCCCTCCACTTT.